This passage covers 17 T cell receptor beta chains from one sample sequenced in a study of T cell changes during pregnancy in multiple sclerosis (dated 2019 in TCRdb). The method was the immunoSEQ multiplex PCR assay. TCRdb took over this immuneACCESS table, retaining in-frame rearrangements with V and J assigned. Such tables are incomplete; in checked studies, under half of the missing clones stem from an unresolved V gene, and the remainder is unexplained. For this sample the table gives over 45,000 clones, of which around 90% were detected only once. The ten largest clonotypes hold 1.4% to 1.5% of the sample. The sample was peripheral blood, taken in the first trimester of pregnancy. The origin of the receptors is a female donor in good health, enrolled as a control in a pregnancy study.

In DNA form, the CDR3 reads TGCGCCAGCAGCTCTATGAACACTGAAGCTTTCTTT. Translation: CASSSMNTEAFF. The chain couples TRBV5-1 to TRBJ1-1; D unclear. With 3 bases removed from V and 0 bases from J, the gap between germline ends came to 3 bases. Germline V lookup: CDR1 SGHRS, CDR2 YFSETQ. CDR3 size: 12 residues.

The chain has TRBV28 and TRBJ2-3; possible D gene TRBD2, 5 bases. V gave up 4 bases and J gave up 1 base, with 12 bases separating them. CDR1 is MDHEN, CDR2 SYDVKM, per germline. This CDR3 spans 15 amino acids. Here the CDR3 reads CASSWAAGGTDTQYF. Written as DNA, the CDR3 is TGTGCCAGCAGTTGGGCGGCGGGCGGCACAGATACGCAGTATTTT.

The chain links TRBV9 to TRBJ2-1, with D possibly TRBD2 on 6 matching bases. CDR3 size: 15 residues. CDR1 and CDR2 from the germline V gene are SGDLS and YYNGEE. V dropped 0 bases and J dropped 3 bases, with 10 bases sitting between them. The CDR3 DNA reads as TGTGCCAGCAGCGTAGGGGGAGGCCGCTACAATGAGCAGTTCTTC. Translation: CASSVGGGRYNEQFF.

The chain recombines TRBV5-1 with TRBJ2-1; the match to TRBD2 covers 11 bases. Per germline, CDR1 SGHRS and CDR2 YFSETQ. The CDR3 is 18 residues long. V was clipped by 0 bases and J by 8 bases; unmatched bases: 13. The CDR3 nucleotides read TGCGCCAGCAGCTTGGAGACGGCTAGCGGGAGGTTGGGATATGAGCAGTTCTTC. Protein product: CASSLETASGRLGYEQFF. Looking up the rest from reference TRBV5-1 and TRBJ2-1 gives the full variable domain: KAGVTQTPRYLIKTRGQQVTLSCSPISGHRSVSWYQQTPGQGLQFLFEYFSETQRNKGNFPGRFSGRQFSNSRSEMNVSTLELGDSALYLCASSLETASGRLGYEQFFGPGTRLTVL.

The CDR3: CASSTPSRLEQYF. The CDR3 DNA follows: TGTGCCAGCAGTACACCCTCCAGGCTCGAGCAGTACTTC. The chain is built from TRBV6-5 and TRBJ2-7; D is undetermined. CDR1 MNHEY and CDR2 SVGAGI come from the germline V gene. The CDR3 sequence is 13 residues long. Trimming pared 5 bases from V and 6 bases from J, leaving 14 bases between.

The gene calls are TRBV30 and TRBJ2-7, with 8 bases fitting TRBD1. The V and J ends lost 3 bases and 2 bases, in that order; junction bases with no gene match: 6. The CDR3 is 14 residues long. Per the germline V gene, CDR1 is GTSNPN and CDR2 is SVGIG (reference sequence). This CDR3 is CAWRSGQGTYEQYF. DNA of the CDR3: TGTGCCTGGAGATCCGGACAGGGTACCTACGAGCAGTACTTC.

J is TRBJ2-7 and V is TRBV28; possible D gene TRBD1, 5 bases. CDR1 and CDR2 from the germline V gene are MDHEN and SYDVKM. The CDR3 has 14 amino acids. V lost 1 base and J 4 bases, leaving 11 bases between the germline ends. In DNA, the CDR3 is TGTGCCAGCAGTTTATCGGCAGGGTGGTACGAGCAGTACTTC. This sequence encodes CASSLSAGWYEQYF.

The gene calls are TRBV7-3 and TRBJ1-6; D gene ambiguous. The germline V gene has CDR1 SGHTA and CDR2 FQGTGA. The CDR3 consists of 14 residues. Trimming left V 2 bases short and J 8 bases short, with 10 bases between. The CDR3 bases are TGTGCCAGCAGCTTAGCCGGGCGGGATTCACCCCTCCACTTT. Its protein product is CASSLAGRDSPLHF.

This chain links TRBV19 with TRBJ1-2; 7 nucleotides line up with TRBD1. CDR3 size: 15 residues. J gave up 1 base and V 6 bases, and 8 bases lay outside the gene matches. The germline gives CDR1 LNHDA, CDR2 SQIVND (reference sequence). The CDR3 protein is CASRYTGVDNYGYTF. The CDR3 nucleotides read TGTGCCAGTAGATACACAGGGGTCGATAACTATGGCTACACCTTC.

The chain is built from TRBV28 and TRBJ2-1; TRBD1 might be the D (5 bases). The length of the CDR3 is 15 residues. V lost 6 bases and J lost 7, with 19 bases in between. Germline lookup yields CDR1 MDHEN and CDR2 SYDVKM. The CDR3 spells CASSIDRDHRNEQFF. The CDR3 bases are TGTGCCAGCAGCATCGACAGAGACCACCGGAATGAGCAGTTCTTC.

The V and J genes are TRBV6-5 and TRBJ2-5, with D unclear. This CDR3 comprises 13 residues. CDR1 MNHEY and CDR2 SVGAGI come from the germline V gene. V lost 4 bases and J 4 bases, leaving 10 bases between the germline ends. CDR3 amino acids: CASSSTNGETQYF. The CDR3 nucleotides read TGTGCCAGCAGTTCCACCAACGGAGAGACCCAGTACTTC.

This sequence joins TRBV28 and TRBJ2-7; 12 bases are shared with TRBD1. V lost 1 base to trimming and J lost 3 bases; unmatched junction nucleotides: 4. The CDR3 sequence is 16 residues long. Germline V gives CDR1 MDHEN, CDR2 SYDVKM. CDR3 loop: CASSLSGTGGVYEQYF. CDR3 coding DNA: TGTGCCAGCAGTTTATCGGGGACAGGGGGCGTCTACGAGCAGTACTTC.

V and J are TRBV5-1 and TRBJ2-3; 8 bases map to TRBD2. Germline V gene data show CDR1 as SGHRS and CDR2 as YFSETQ. Trimming at V came to 6 bases and at J to 0 bases, leaving 3 bases not matched to a gene. The CDR3 spans 14 residues. CDR3 residues: CASTGGPSTDTQYF. CDR3 DNA sequence: TGCGCCAGCACGGGGGGGCCTAGCACAGATACGCAGTATTTT.

The sample holds one count of this clone. The DNA for the CDR3 is TGTGCCAGTAGTATAGGCACGGGGTGGGACAATGAGCAGTTCTTC. Its translation: CASSIGTGWDNEQFF. The rearrangement links TRBV19 to TRBJ2-1, with D possibly matching TRBD2 (5 bases). This CDR3 comprises 15 residues. With 1 base removed from V and 5 bases from J, the gap between germline ends came to 12 bases. Germline V gene lookup returns CDR1 LNHDA and CDR2 SQIVND (reference sequence).

The chain joins TRBV25-1 to TRBJ2-5; 11 nucleotides line up with TRBD2. V was pared by 5 bases and J by 5 bases, with 7 bases of the junction left unmatched. Germline V gene lookup returns CDR1 MGHDK and CDR2 SYGVNS. The CDR3 contains 15 residues. In DNA, the CDR3 is TGTGCCAGCAGTCGGCTAGCGGGAGGTATGGAGACCCAGTACTTC. This codes for CASSRLAGGMETQYF. The variable domain in full, completed from reference TRBV25-1 and TRBJ2-5, reads EADIYQTPRYLVIGTGKKITLECSQTMGHDKMYWYQQDPGMELHLIHYSYGVNSTEKGDLSSESTVSRIRTEHFPLTLESARPSHTSQYLCASSRLAGGMETQYFGPGTRLLVL.

This sequence joins TRBV5-6 and TRBJ2-3; 7 bases are a match to TRBD2. CDR1 and CDR2 from the germline V gene are SGHDT and YYEEEE. The CDR3 is made up of 16 amino acids. Trimming cost V 1 base and J 0 bases; bases outside gene matches: 5. CDR3 region: CASSLRLAASTDTQYF. Written as DNA, the CDR3 is TGTGCCAGCAGCTTGCGGCTAGCGGCTAGCACAGATACGCAGTATTTT.

This chain uses TRBV6-1 with TRBJ1-1; 8 bases align to TRBD1. This CDR3 has 15 amino acids. Trimming at V came to 5 bases and at J to 7 bases, leaving 12 bases not matched to a gene. The germline V gene encodes CDR1 MNHNS and CDR2 SASEGT. The DNA for the CDR3 is TGTGCCAGCAGTTCGACCGGGACAGGTCAAGGTGAAGCTTTCTTT. Translation: CASSSTGTGQGEAFF.